The 5 T cell receptor beta chains below were found in one sample sequenced in a study of blood T cells in healthy people across ages. Next came a second PCR, run for about 6 to 12 cycles, which used a sample-barcoded 5' primer along with a J-beta primer mix. TCRdb reprocessed the 5' RACE reads via MiXCR and lists one record per CDR3 protein. The sample includes about 690,000 distinct CDR3 sequences, around 38% of them seen just once. What was sequenced was blood. The receptors shown here come from a man older than 75 in good health.

V is TRBV4-3 and J is TRBJ1-5; no definite D call. Deletions cut 3 bases from V and 0 bases from J, with 21 bases between. Germline-derived CDR1 and CDR2 are LGHNA and YSLEER. This CDR3 region has 19 residues. The CDR3: CASSHPCSPIPNSNQPQHF. The CDR3 region has the DNA TGCGCCAGCAGCCACCCTTGTAGTCCAATACCGAATAGCAATCAGCCCCAGCATTTT.

In its sample, this clonotype was seen many times. The genes are TRBV5-1 and TRBJ2-3, with 7 bases that match TRBD1. Germline loops: CDR1 SGHRS, CDR2 YFSETQ. This CDR3 has 15 residues. Germline trimming cut 0 bases from V and 2 bases from J; bases unmatched to any gene: 3. For the CDR3, the DNA is TGCGCCAGCAGCTTGGAGGGGGCTACCACAGATACGCAGTATTTT. It translates to CASSLEGATTDTQYF.

This clonotype was observed once. The rearrangement uses TRBV7-8 and TRBJ1-5; weak D call: TRBD1 (5 bases). Germline-derived CDR1 and CDR2 are SGHVS and FQNEAQ. The CDR3 spans 17 residues. Trimming cost V 3 bases and J 6 bases, with 21 bases left between them. The CDR3 DNA reads as TGTGCCAGCAGCTTTGGACGGACACCCAATCGAGGTCAGCCCCAGCATTTT. Encoded protein: CASSFGRTPNRGQPQHF.

This clonotype is a singleton in its sample. The chain couples TRBV4-3 to TRBJ2-7; perhaps TRBD2 as D (5 bases). Looked up from germline, CDR1 is LGHNA and CDR2 is YSLEER. With 1 base removed from V and 2 bases from J, the gap between germline ends came to 24 bases. The CDR3 contains 19 residues. The CDR3 protein is CASSQVRAGSVPFAYEQYF. The CDR3 nucleotides read TGCGCCAGCAGCCAAGTTCGTGCGGGCTCTGTTCCCTTCGCCTACGAGCAGTACTTC.

This clonotype was counted between two and nine times. The chain links TRBV25-1 to TRBJ2-1; 7 bases fit TRBD2. The V segment lost 2 bases and the J segment 7 bases; nucleotides outside the gene matches: 11. The CDR3 runs 16 residues. Germline lookup yields CDR1 MGHDK and CDR2 SYGVNS. The CDR3 DNA reads as TGTGCCAGCAGTGAACCTGGACGGCTGGGGGGGAATGAGCAGTTCTTC. This gives the protein CASSEPGRLGGNEQFF.